A selection of T cell receptor beta chains follows, all from one sample in a study of T cells after yellow fever vaccination. Using its own MiXCR run on the 5' RACE reads, TCRdb lists one record per CDR3 protein. The sample has fewer than 650,000 distinct CDR3 sequences; 21% are singletons. The specimen was PBMCs, collected more than 20 days after the first yellow fever vaccination. Receptors originate from a man younger than 35 who received the YFV17D yellow fever vaccine. The CDR3 runs from the conserved cysteine through the conserved F or W.

j_call v_call cdr3_aa
TRBJ2-1 TRBV6-1 CASSLEPPGEPGYNEQFF
TRBJ1-4 TRBV11-1 CASSLRQGIPTATNEKLFF
TRBJ2-3 TRBV6-2/TRBV6-3 CASSTPGERSTDTQYF
TRBJ2-2 TRBV15 CATRTGGFGGELFF
TRBJ2-7 TRBV6-5 CASSSSSSYEQYF
TRBJ1-1 TRBV20-1 CSGQGMSTEAFF
TRBJ1-2 TRBV7-9 CASRPGQGESYGYTF
TRBJ2-4 TRBV5-6 CASSAYSGNIQYF
TRBJ2-1 TRBV7-3 CASSYGGTESEQFF
TRBJ2-1 TRBV27 CASSFVRGSSYNEQFF
TRBJ2-3 TRBV2 CASNRDRPNGLYF
TRBJ2-2 TRBV4-2 CASSQVRGGPGELFF
TRBJ2-3 TRBV7-2 CASSLVPRDTQYF
TRBJ2-3 TRBV7-3 CASSSEGWAGAGEDTQYF
TRBJ2-2 TRBV29-1 CSVEEGTNTGELFF
TRBJ2-7 TRBV5-1 CASSLSSTREQYF
TRBJ2-5 TRBV5-1 CASSYGTSGQETQYF
TRBJ2-3 TRBV5-1 CASSPHGRVTSTDTQYF
TRBJ1-6 TRBV7-2 CASSHGGGHNSPLHF
TRBJ2-6 TRBV7-2 CASSSYSLGANVLTF
TRBJ1-2 TRBV4-2 CASSQVRQTGYTF
TRBJ2-1 TRBV5-1 CASSSLAGSHNEQFF
TRBJ2-3 TRBV6-1 CASTPQRGGRTDTQYF
TRBJ2-6 TRBV19 CASSIAERSGANVLTF
TRBJ1-2 TRBV29-1 CSVENTAMGYSNYGYTF
TRBJ2-1 TRBV6-5 CASSAAGEQFF
TRBJ1-6 TRBV18 CASSPGQGGSPLHF
TRBJ2-7 TRBV10-3 CVISNSAQGAYEQYF
TRBJ2-2 TRBV4-2 CASTSGPGGSGELFF
TRBJ1-3 TRBV11-2 CASSRNPKGLSGNTIYF
TRBJ1-5 TRBV7-8 CASSARDYSNQPQHF
TRBJ1-1 TRBV6-2/TRBV6-3 CASSVQGVTEAFF
TRBJ2-5 TRBV29-1 CSVEETTGGETQYF
TRBJ2-7 TRBV4-3 CASSPANSGRGEQYF
TRBJ2-3 TRBV7-9 CASSWGRSRTDTQYF
TRBJ1-1 TRBV7-9 CASSSRQGAFREAFF
TRBJ2-3 TRBV20-1 CSARRGADTQYF
TRBJ1-1 TRBV7-8 CASSSRDRELNTEAFF
TRBJ1-1 TRBV29-1 CSIKGVNTEAFF
TRBJ1-2 TRBV4-3 CASSQDYGGGGYGYTF
TRBJ2-3 TRBV19 CASRRDGADTQYF
TRBJ1-1 TRBV9 CASSVKPTSSAEAFF
TRBJ1-2 TRBV7-2 CASSAGQGIEGYTF
TRBJ1-4 TRBV9 CASSGPPATNEKLFF
TRBJ2-1 TRBV15 CATSRPGTGNFNEQFF
TRBJ2-2 TRBV12-3/TRBV12-4 CASSPIGGGVGELFF
TRBJ2-6 TRBV20-1 CSVGQGGRSGANVLTF
TRBJ2-1 TRBV11-2 CASSTTTSGGASSYNEQFF
TRBJ2-7 TRBV20-1 CSVQDRVGPYEQYF
TRBJ1-1 TRBV15 CATSEQMNTEAFF
TRBJ2-7 TRBV7-6 CASSFGQGGGFGYEQYF
TRBJ2-3 TRBV4-1 CASSQAEGTDTQYF
TRBJ2-6 TRBV18 CASSPRANVLTF
TRBJ2-7 TRBV15 CATSRDYSYEQYF
TRBJ2-2 TRBV6-1 CASKIEQGSRVGLFF
TRBJ1-2 TRBV27 CASSRAGTAKGYTF
TRBJ2-1 TRBV5-1 CASSLFGQGAGEQFF